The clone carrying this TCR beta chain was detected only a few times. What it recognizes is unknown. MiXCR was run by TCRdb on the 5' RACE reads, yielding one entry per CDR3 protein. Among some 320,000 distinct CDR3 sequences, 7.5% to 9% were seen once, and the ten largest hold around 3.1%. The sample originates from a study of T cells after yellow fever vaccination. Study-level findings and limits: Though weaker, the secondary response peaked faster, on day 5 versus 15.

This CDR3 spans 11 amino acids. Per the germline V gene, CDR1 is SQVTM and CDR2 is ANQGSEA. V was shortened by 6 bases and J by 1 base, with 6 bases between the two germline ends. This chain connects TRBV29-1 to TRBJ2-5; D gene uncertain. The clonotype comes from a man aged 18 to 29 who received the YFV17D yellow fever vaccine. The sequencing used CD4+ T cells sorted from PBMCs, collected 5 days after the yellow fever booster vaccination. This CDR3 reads CSVRSQETQYF. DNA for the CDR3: TGCAGCGTGCGAAGCCAAGAGACCCAGTACTTC.